A single sample gave rise to the 4 T cell receptor beta chains below, sequenced in a study of blood T cell repertoires in COVID-19. Profiling relied on immunoSEQ multiplex PCR, and the TCRdb table lists in-frame clones only, not all of them. The sample gives roughly 300,000 clones, 85% to 90% of which show up once; over 1.5% is in the top ten. The specimen was peripheral blood. These receptors originate from a woman aged 25 to 39 with COVID-19, enrolled during active disease.

The CDR3 sequence: CAWSPTPGQKNIQYF. CDR3 nucleotides: TGTGCCTGGAGTCCAACACCCGGACAGAAAAACATTCAGTACTTC. This chain joins TRBV30 and TRBJ2-4; possible D gene TRBD1, 6 bases. CDR3 length equals 15 residues. Germline lookup yields CDR1 GTSNPN and CDR2 SVGIG (reference sequence). The germline V and J ends were trimmed by 2 bases and 4 bases, with 15 bases remaining between them. Filled out from reference TRBV30 and TRBJ2-4, the complete variable domain reads SQTIHQWPATLVQPVGSPLSLECTVEGTSNPNLYWYRQAAGRGLQLLFYSVGIGQISSEVPQNLSASRPQDRQFILSSKKLLLSDSGFYLCAWSPTPGQKNIQYFGAGTRLSVL.

This chain uses TRBV5-8 with TRBJ1-2; 7 nucleotides agree with TRBD1. The CDR3 extends over 13 amino acids. The germline gives CDR1 SGHTS, CDR2 YDEGEE. Germline trimming cut 4 bases from V and 5 bases from J; bases unmatched to any gene: 5. Here the CDR3 reads CASSPDRNYGYTF. DNA for the CDR3: TGTGCCAGCAGCCCGGACAGGAATTATGGCTACACCTTC.

The rearrangement uses TRBV4-1 and TRBJ2-1; D uncertain. CDR3 size: 11 residues. Germline CDR1 MGHRA, CDR2 YSYEKL. Trimming removed 4 bases from V and 10 bases from J, with 8 bases in between. The CDR3 DNA reads TGCGCCAGCAGCCTATTCAGGGAGCAGTTCTTC. It encodes CASSLFREQFF.

Note on this clone: The same CDR3 can be traced to other DNA sequences in this sample. The chain is built from TRBV28 and TRBJ2-2; 9 positions agree with TRBD1. Germline V gives CDR1 MDHEN, CDR2 SYDVKM. With 6 bases clipped from V and 2 bases from J, the junction kept 13 bases outside the gene matches. The CDR3 sequence is 18 residues long. This chain's CDR3 is CASRLTSPGQGNTGELFF. The DNA of the CDR3 is TGTGCCAGCAGACTTACCTCCCCGGGACAGGGAAACACCGGGGAGCTGTTTTTT.